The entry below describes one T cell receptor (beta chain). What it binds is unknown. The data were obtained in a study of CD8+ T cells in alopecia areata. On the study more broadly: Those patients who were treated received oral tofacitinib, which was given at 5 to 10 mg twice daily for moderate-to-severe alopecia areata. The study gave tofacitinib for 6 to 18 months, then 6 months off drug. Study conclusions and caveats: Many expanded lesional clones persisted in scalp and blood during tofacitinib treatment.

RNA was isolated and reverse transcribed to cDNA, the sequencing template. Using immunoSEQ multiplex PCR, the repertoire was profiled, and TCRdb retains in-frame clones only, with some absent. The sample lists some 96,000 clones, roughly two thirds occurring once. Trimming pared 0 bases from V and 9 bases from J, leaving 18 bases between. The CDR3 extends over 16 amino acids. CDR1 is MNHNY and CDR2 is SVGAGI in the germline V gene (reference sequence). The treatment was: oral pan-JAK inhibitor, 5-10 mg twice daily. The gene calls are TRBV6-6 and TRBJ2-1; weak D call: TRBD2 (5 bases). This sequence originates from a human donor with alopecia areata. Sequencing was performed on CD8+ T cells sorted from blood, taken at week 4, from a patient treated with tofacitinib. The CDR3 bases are TGTGCCAGCAGTTACTCAACTACTAGTCTGGCCGGTGAGCAGTTCTTC. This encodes CASSYSTTSLAGEQFF.